The present entry profiles one T cell receptor (beta chain) with its context. The antigen is undetermined. Germline CDR1 MNHEY, CDR2 SVGAGI. The CDR3 runs to 14 residues. The trim removed 7 bases at V and 8 bases at J, leaving 4 bases unmatched. The data derive from a study of glioma-infiltrating T cells after dendritic cell vaccination. About the research overall: Autologous tumor lysate was loaded overnight onto monocyte-derived dendritic cells grown less than 8 days with IL-4 and GM-CSF.

Using immunoSEQ multiplex PCR, the repertoire was profiled, and TCRdb retains in-frame clones only, with some absent. The data show 40,000 to 60,000 clones, over 75% seen once. Study results and caveats: Survival was not directly related to TCR clonality in these patients.

This receptor was obtained from a human donor with glioblastoma. Sequencing was performed on blood, taken before dendritic cell vaccination. The chain joins TRBV6-5 to TRBJ1-6; TRBD1 aligns across 11 bases. In nucleotides, the CDR3 is TGTGCCAGCACCACGGGACAGGGGGATTCACCCCTCCACTTT. As protein: CASTTGQGDSPLHF.